This T cell receptor (beta chain) was retrieved from a study of identical twins. Study-level findings and limits: Out-of-frame alpha sequences shared between twins exhibited an excess of low generation probability.

This clonotype was counted a few times. Its specificity is not known. TCRdb ran MiXCR on the 5' RACE reads and lists one entry per CDR3 protein. The sample has around 1.7 million distinct CDR3 sequences, less than 40% seen once. CDR3 length equals 14 residues. The V end was cut by 2 bases, the J end by 2 bases, with 10 bases between. The clonotype originates from a newborn girl in good health. Sequenced sample: cord blood. The chain recombines TRBV12-3 or TRBV12-4 with TRBJ2-7; no clear D gene. Here the CDR3 reads CASSLPRETYEQYF. The CDR3 coding sequence is TGTGCCAGCAGTTTACCAAGGGAAACCTACGAGCAGTACTTC.